This T cell receptor beta chain was documented in a study of shared clonotypes between healthy human individuals. CDR1 and CDR2 from the germline V gene are LNHDA and SQIVND (reference sequence). V shed 7 bases, J shed 8 bases, and the junction held 6 bases outside the gene matches. There are 13 residues in the CDR3. On this clone: The antigen is not known.

Generated by immunoSEQ multiplex PCR, the TCRdb table keeps only in-frame clones and is missing some. The data show roughly 480,000 clones, with around 80% seen just once and around 12% held by the top ten. Findings and caveats of the study: The expectation was that sequencing depth would affect clonotype sharing among donors.

The sample was PBMCs. This clonotype was obtained from a woman between 40 and 55 years old in good health. Some clones in this sample may be carry-over from other donors' samples. The rearrangement uses TRBV19 and TRBJ2-1; 9 bases map to TRBD1. The CDR3 nucleotides read TGTGCCAGTATGGACAGGGGTAAATATGAGCAGTTCTTC. This gives the protein CASMDRGKYEQFF.